The 25 T cell receptor beta chains below were found in one sample sequenced in a study of neurological immune-mediated disorders. TCRdb called the 5' RACE reads again in MiXCR, with one record for every CDR3 protein. Altogether roughly 75,000 distinct CDR3 sequences are present, about 13% being singletons, with the ten largest covering about 4.5%. The time point: longitudinal time-point 1 (baseline). Sequencing was done on a sample of PBMCs. The receptors stem from a female donor with HTLV-1-associated myelopathy (HAM/TSP).

This clonotype was counted between two and nine times. The V and J genes are TRBV5-8 and TRBJ2-1; 9 positions agree with TRBD2. The CDR3 loop spans 17 amino acids. Germline-derived CDR1 and CDR2 are SGHTS and YDEGEE. V shed 2 bases, J shed 3 bases, and the junction held 9 bases outside the gene matches. The CDR3 is CASSLGGGAWDYNEQFF. CDR3 DNA sequence: TGTGCCAGCAGCTTAGGCGGGGGGGCTTGGGACTACAATGAGCAGTTCTTC.

This chain links TRBV20-1 with TRBJ1-5; 7 nucleotides align to TRBD1. Trimming took 5 bases from V and 0 from J; bases not matched to a gene: 10. This CDR3 has 16 amino acids. Germline CDR1 is DFQATT and CDR2 is SNEGSKA (reference sequence). This CDR3 is CSARRDSIDSNQPQHF. The CDR3 DNA reads TGCAGTGCTCGAAGGGACAGTATCGATAGCAATCAGCCCCAGCATTTT.

This clonotype has a count of ten or more. CDR3 sequence: CASSTRTASSYNEQFF. The CDR3 DNA sequence: TGCGCCAGCAGCACCCGGACGGCCAGCTCCTACAATGAGCAGTTCTTC. This chain connects TRBV5-1 to TRBJ2-1, with D hard to call. This CDR3 is 16 amino acids long. Looked up from germline, CDR1 is SGHRS and CDR2 is YFSETQ. The ends were cut back, 4 bases at V and 0 bases at J, with 14 bases in the middle.

In its sample, this clonotype was seen a few times. V usage is TRBV6-5 and J usage is TRBJ2-2; 9 bases fit TRBD1. The ends lost 6 bases at V and 3 bases at J; junction bases unmatched: 14. Germline V gives CDR1 MNHEY, CDR2 SVGAGI. The CDR3 runs to 18 residues. CDR3 protein: CASSYQIPTGGYTGELFF. The DNA for the CDR3 is TGTGCCAGCAGCTACCAAATTCCGACAGGGGGGTACACCGGGGAGCTGTTTTTT.

Notes on this clonotype: A junction boundary mismatches the germline segment, possibly from a read error. The chain joins TRBV15 to TRBJ2-7; 12 nucleotides match TRBD2. The CDR3 covers 14 residues. The germline gives CDR1 LNHNV, CDR2 YYDKDF (reference sequence). CDR3 protein: CATSSSGGAGEQYF. The CDR3 DNA is TGTGCTACCAGCTCTAGCGGGGGGGCGGGCGAGCAGTACTTC. Together with reference TRBV15 and TRBJ2-7, the CDR3 gives the full variable domain: DAMVIQNPRYQVTQFGKPVTLSCSQTLNHNVMYWYQQKSSQAPKLLFHYYDKDFNNEADTPDNFQSRRPNTSFCFLDIRSPGLGDTAMYLCATSSSGGAGEQYFGPGTRLTVT.

This clonotype was detected ten times or more. The V gene is TRBV5-1, the J gene TRBJ1-1; 7 bases line up with TRBD1. With V trimmed by 4 bases and J by 1 base, 16 bases remained unmatched. Per the germline V gene, CDR1 is SGHRS and CDR2 is YFSETQ. CDR3 length equals 18 residues. The DNA for the CDR3 is TGCGCCAGCAGCCGTGGCAGGGACAGCCGTGGAGAGAACACTGAAGCTTTCTTT. Its translation is CASSRGRDSRGENTEAFF.

This clonotype has ten or more counts. The chain employs TRBV12-3 or TRBV12-4 and TRBJ2-1; TRBD2 might be the D (7 bases). The CDR3 contains 16 residues. V shed 6 bases and J shed 8 bases, with 23 bases lying between them. The CDR3 here is CASSPGGGGSEDEQFF. The CDR3 DNA sequence: TGTGCCAGCAGCCCGGGGGGAGGGGGGAGCGAAGATGAGCAGTTCTTC.

The sample holds many counts of this clonotype. The junction and the germline gene differ at one end; a read error may be behind it. The rearrangement links TRBV15 to TRBJ2-1, with TRBD1 matching over 7 bases. The germline CDR1 and CDR2 sequences are LNHNV and YYDKDF (reference sequence). The CDR3 length is 15 residues. The CDR3 sequence: CATSRGGQTYNEQFF. For the CDR3, the DNA is TGTGCTACCAGCAGAGGGGGACAGACTTACAATGAGCAGTTCTTC.

Many counts were recorded for this clonotype. This chain joins TRBV10-3 and TRBJ1-1; 7 bases fit TRBD1. V dropped 4 bases and J dropped 0; count of bases not matched to a gene: 2. This CDR3 spans 14 amino acids. Germline values: CDR1 ENHRY, CDR2 SYGVKD. The CDR3 here is CAISVGGLNTEAFF. CDR3 coding DNA: TGTGCCATCAGTGTAGGGGGCCTGAACACTGAAGCTTTCTTT.

This clonotype was recorded many times. This chain links TRBV5-6 with TRBJ1-3; D is possibly TRBD1 (5 bases). The germline V gene encodes CDR1 SGHDT and CDR2 YYEEEE. CDR3 size: 16 residues. V was trimmed by 4 bases and J by 0 bases, leaving 14 bases between them. CDR3 loop: CASSVISTVSGNTIYF. The CDR3 nucleotides are TGTGCCAGCAGCGTAATTTCGACAGTCTCTGGAAACACCATATATTTT.

This clonotype occurred many times. J is TRBJ2-1 and V is TRBV6-4; TRBD2 matches at 13 bases. CDR1 is MRHNA and CDR2 is SNTAGT in the germline V gene. This CDR3 has 15 residues. Trimming cost V 6 bases and J 9 bases; bases outside gene matches: 8. The CDR3 is CASSALGTSGAEQFF. The CDR3 DNA reads TGTGCCAGCAGCGCCCTCGGGACTAGCGGGGCTGAGCAGTTCTTC.

This clonotype was detected ten times or more. The chain links TRBV3-1 to TRBJ2-3, with 11 bases identical to TRBD2. V shed 4 bases and J 6 bases; nucleotides not matched to a gene: 12. The germline CDR1 and CDR2 sequences are LGHDT and YNNKEL (reference sequence). This CDR3 region has 17 residues. The CDR3 spells CASSRGSSGGPADTQYF. In DNA form, the CDR3 reads TGTGCCAGCAGCCGGGGATCTAGCGGGGGGCCCGCGGATACGCAGTATTTT.

This clonotype was seen at least ten times. V is TRBV4-3 and J is TRBJ2-7, with 7 bases identical to TRBD2. The germline V gene has CDR1 LGHNA and CDR2 YSLEER. After removal of 0 bases from V and 6 bases from J, the junction contained 11 bases not matched to a gene. This CDR3 spans 16 amino acids. CDR3: CASSQDLGGSSGEQYF. DNA of the CDR3: TGCGCCAGCAGCCAAGATCTTGGCGGGAGTAGCGGCGAGCAGTACTTC.

The table lists this clonotype with many counts. The chain carries TRBV9 and TRBJ2-7; TRBD2 might be the D (5 bases). This CDR3 comprises 14 residues. V lost 0 bases, J lost 0 bases, and 7 bases lay in between. Per the germline V gene, CDR1 is SGDLS and CDR2 is YYNGEE. CDR3 loop: CASSVVGSSYEQYF. CDR3 DNA: TGTGCCAGCAGCGTAGTGGGGAGCTCCTACGAGCAGTACTTC.

This clonotype has ten or more counts. This sequence joins TRBV28 and TRBJ2-7; no definite D call. Trimming took 4 bases from V and 8 from J, leaving 9 bases between them. This CDR3 is 11 amino acids long. Germline lookup yields CDR1 MDHEN and CDR2 SYDVKM. The CDR3 region is CASSSRGKQYF. The DNA of the CDR3 is TGTGCCAGCAGTTCCCGCGGCAAGCAGTACTTC. Combining the CDR3 with reference TRBV28 and TRBJ2-7 gives the whole variable domain DVKVTQSSRYLVKRTGEKVFLECVQDMDHENMFWYRQDPGLGLRLIYFSYDVKMKEKGDIPEGYSVSREKKERFSLILESASTNQTSMYLCASSSRGKQYFGPGTRLTVT.

The genes are TRBV5-1 and TRBJ2-3; TRBD1 agrees at 7 bases. After removal of 4 bases from V and 3 bases from J, the junction contained 5 bases not matched to a gene. Per germline, CDR1 SGHRS and CDR2 YFSETQ. This CDR3 has 14 amino acids. CDR3 protein: CASSTNRGTDTQYF. The CDR3, as DNA: TGCGCCAGCAGCACAAACAGGGGAACAGATACGCAGTATTTT.

This clonotype was detected many times. J is TRBJ2-7 and V is TRBV6-6; 12 nucleotides line up with TRBD2. Germline loops: CDR1 MNHNY, CDR2 SVGAGI (reference sequence). The V segment lost 0 bases and the J segment 2 bases; nucleotides outside the gene matches: 8. CDR3 length equals 18 residues. The CDR3 protein is CASSYSFGLAGTAYEQYF. In DNA form, the CDR3 reads TGTGCCAGCAGTTACTCGTTCGGACTAGCGGGGACCGCCTACGAGCAGTACTTC.

The chain uses TRBV12-3 or TRBV12-4 and TRBJ2-2; 8 bases align to TRBD1. This CDR3 has 13 residues. The CDR3 sequence is CASNQGATGELFF. The CDR3 DNA is TGTGCTAGTAATCAGGGGGCAACCGGGGAGCTGTTTTTT.

This clonotype has a handful of counts. This chain connects TRBV6-1 to TRBJ2-1, with 7 bases identical to TRBD1. Looked up from germline, CDR1 is MNHNS and CDR2 is SASEGT. The V and J ends lost 2 bases and 2 bases, in that order; junction bases with no gene match: 3. The CDR3 has 15 amino acids. The CDR3 coding sequence is TGTGCCAGCAGTGAATCTGGGACAGCCTACAATGAGCAGTTCTTC. Its protein is CASSESGTAYNEQFF.

In this sample, this clonotype turned up many times. DNA of the CDR3: TGTGCCAGCAGACTAGGGGGGGGTAACTATGGCTACACCTTC. Translated, it gives CASRLGGGNYGYTF. V is TRBV27 and J is TRBJ1-2, with D tentatively TRBD1 (6 bases). From germline, CDR1 is MNHEY and CDR2 SMNVEV (reference sequence). V was shortened by 6 bases and J by 1 base, with 12 bases between the two germline ends. CDR3 size: 14 residues.

The sample holds many counts of this clonotype. The gene calls are TRBV27 and TRBJ2-3; 8 bases align to TRBD2. CDR3 length: 16 residues. V dropped 3 bases and J dropped 6; count of bases not matched to a gene: 11. Germline assignment: CDR1 MNHEY and CDR2 SMNVEV (reference sequence). The CDR3 nucleotides are TGTGCCAGCAGTTTCTCCGGGACTAGTGATTGGGATACGCAGTATTTT. Amino acid sequence: CASSFSGTSDWDTQYF.

The chain is built from TRBV3-1 and TRBJ1-5; D uncertain. The CDR3 has 16 residues. Germline CDR1 reads LGHDT; CDR2 reads YNNKEL (reference sequence). The V end was cut by 5 bases, the J end by 1 base, with 15 bases between. CDR3 nucleotide sequence: TGTGCCAGCAGCGCTAGGATAGGTAGCAGCAATCAGCCCCAGCATTTT. It specifies CASSARIGSSNQPQHF.

There are many counts of this clonotype. The gene calls are TRBV6-5 and TRBJ2-6; D not resolved. The V end lost 5 bases, the J end lost 2 bases, and 7 bases lay between the germline ends. From germline, CDR1 is MNHEY and CDR2 SVGAGI. The CDR3 is made up of 14 amino acids. CDR3 sequence reads: CASSTNTGANVLTF. As DNA, the CDR3 is TGTGCCAGCAGTACTAACACTGGGGCCAACGTCCTGACTTTC.

Turning to this clonotype: Just one base apart from a much larger clone, this may be a read error. This chain uses TRBV6-1 with TRBJ2-7; the match to TRBD2 covers 10 bases. This CDR3 is 13 amino acids long. The germline V gene has CDR1 MNHNS and CDR2 SASEGT. The CDR3 reads CASDVAGGYEKYF. CDR3 sequence (DNA): TGTGCCAGCGACGTAGCGGGGGGCTACGAGAAGTACTTC.

This clonotype has a count of ten or more. The J gene is TRBJ2-7, the V gene TRBV28; D remains unclear. CDR1 and CDR2 (germline): MDHEN, SYDVKM. The CDR3 contains 18 residues. Trimming removed 5 bases at V and 9 bases at J, with 32 bases between. The DNA of the CDR3 is TGTGCCAGCAGTCCTACCACAACCCCCTCCTACGAGTTATTCCGGCAGTACTTC. Encoded protein: CASSPTTTPSYELFRQYF. Combining the CDR3 with reference TRBV28 and TRBJ2-7 gives the whole variable domain DVKVTQSSRYLVKRTGEKVFLECVQDMDHENMFWYRQDPGLGLRLIYFSYDVKMKEKGDIPEGYSVSREKKERFSLILESASTNQTSMYLCASSPTTTPSYELFRQYFGPGTRLTVT.